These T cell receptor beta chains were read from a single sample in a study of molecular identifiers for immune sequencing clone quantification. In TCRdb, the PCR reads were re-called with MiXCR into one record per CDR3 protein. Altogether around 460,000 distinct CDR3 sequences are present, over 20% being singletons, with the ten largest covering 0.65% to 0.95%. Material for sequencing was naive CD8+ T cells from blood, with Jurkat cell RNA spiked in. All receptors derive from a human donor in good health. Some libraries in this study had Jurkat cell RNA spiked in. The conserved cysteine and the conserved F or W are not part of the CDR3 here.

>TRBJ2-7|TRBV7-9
ASSAGTGQYYEQY
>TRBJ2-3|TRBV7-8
ASSLRGNVADTQY
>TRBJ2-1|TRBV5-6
ASSDGLAGTYNEQF
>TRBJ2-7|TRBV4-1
ASSQAAGEPYEQY
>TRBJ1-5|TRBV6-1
ASSEPGMSNQPQH
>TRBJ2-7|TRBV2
ASSRGDSSYEQY
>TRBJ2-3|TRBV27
ASSLGTGTGVDTQY
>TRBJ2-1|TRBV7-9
ASSMTGGLLNEQF
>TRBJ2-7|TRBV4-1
ASSQQHLNSYEQY
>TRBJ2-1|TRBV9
ASSGGTEQF
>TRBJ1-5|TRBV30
AWSIRQGENQPQH
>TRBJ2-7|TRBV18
ASSPIPKRTDEQY
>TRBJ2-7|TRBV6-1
ASSADRASSYEQY
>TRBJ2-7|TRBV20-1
SASALPDSLSYEQY
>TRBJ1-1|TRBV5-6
ASSLAEHMNTEAF
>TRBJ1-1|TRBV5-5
ASSFTDANTEAF
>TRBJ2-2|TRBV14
ASSNLQGTPNTGELF
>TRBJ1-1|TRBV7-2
ASSSPTTVNTEAF